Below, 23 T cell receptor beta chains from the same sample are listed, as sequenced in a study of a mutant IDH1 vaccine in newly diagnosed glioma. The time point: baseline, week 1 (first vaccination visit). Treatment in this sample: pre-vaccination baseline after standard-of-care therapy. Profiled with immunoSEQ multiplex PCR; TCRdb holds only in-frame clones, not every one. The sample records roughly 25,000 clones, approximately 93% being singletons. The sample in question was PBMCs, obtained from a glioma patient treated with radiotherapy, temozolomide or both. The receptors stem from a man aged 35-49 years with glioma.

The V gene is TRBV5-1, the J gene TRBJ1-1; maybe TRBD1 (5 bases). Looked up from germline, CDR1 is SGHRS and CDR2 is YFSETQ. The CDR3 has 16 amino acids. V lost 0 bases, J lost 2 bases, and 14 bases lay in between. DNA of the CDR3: TGCGCCAGCAGCTTGGTAGCAGGGTCAGGAAACACTGAAGCTTTCTTT. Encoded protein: CASSLVAGSGNTEAFF.

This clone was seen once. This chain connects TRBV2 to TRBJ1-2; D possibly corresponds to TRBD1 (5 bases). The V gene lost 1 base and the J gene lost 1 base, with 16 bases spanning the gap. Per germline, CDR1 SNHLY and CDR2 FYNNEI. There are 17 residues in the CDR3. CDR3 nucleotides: TGTGCCAGCAGTGAAGAAGGCTGGGGGGTCGGTAACTATGGCTACACCTTC. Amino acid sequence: CASSEEGWGVGNYGYTF. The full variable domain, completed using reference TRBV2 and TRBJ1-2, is EPEVTQTPSHQVTQMGQEVILRCVPISNHLYFYWYRQILGQKVEFLVSFYNNEISEKSEIFDDQFSVERPDGSNFTLKIRSTKLEDSAMYFCASSEEGWGVGNYGYTFGSGTRLTVV.

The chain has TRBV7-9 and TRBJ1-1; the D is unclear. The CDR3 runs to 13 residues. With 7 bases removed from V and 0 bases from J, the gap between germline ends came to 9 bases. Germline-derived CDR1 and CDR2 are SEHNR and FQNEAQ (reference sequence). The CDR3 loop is CASTSTLNTEAFF. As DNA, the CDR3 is TGTGCCAGCACCTCTACTTTGAACACTGAAGCTTTCTTT.

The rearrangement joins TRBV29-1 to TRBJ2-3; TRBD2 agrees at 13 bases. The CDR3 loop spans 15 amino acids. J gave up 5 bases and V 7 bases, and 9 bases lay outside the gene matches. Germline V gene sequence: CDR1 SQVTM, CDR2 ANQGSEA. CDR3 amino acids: CSAGTSGGAQDTQYF. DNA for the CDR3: TGCAGCGCCGGAACTAGCGGGGGGGCCCAAGATACGCAGTATTTT.

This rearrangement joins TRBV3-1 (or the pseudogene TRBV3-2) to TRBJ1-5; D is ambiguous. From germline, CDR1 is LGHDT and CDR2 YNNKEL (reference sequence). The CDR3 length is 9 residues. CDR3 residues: CYSNQPQHF. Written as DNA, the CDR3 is TGTTATAGCAATCAGCCCCAGCATTTT.

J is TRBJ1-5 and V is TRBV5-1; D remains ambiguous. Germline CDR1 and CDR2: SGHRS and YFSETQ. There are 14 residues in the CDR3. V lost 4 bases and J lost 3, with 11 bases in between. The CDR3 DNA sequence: TGCGCCAGCAGCGTGGACCCAGACAATCAGCCCCAGCATTTT. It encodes CASSVDPDNQPQHF. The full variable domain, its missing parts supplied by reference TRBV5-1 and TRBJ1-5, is KAGVTQTPRYLIKTRGQQVTLSCSPISGHRSVSWYQQTPGQGLQFLFEYFSETQRNKGNFPGRFSGRQFSNSRSEMNVSTLELGDSALYLCASSVDPDNQPQHFGDGTRLSIL.

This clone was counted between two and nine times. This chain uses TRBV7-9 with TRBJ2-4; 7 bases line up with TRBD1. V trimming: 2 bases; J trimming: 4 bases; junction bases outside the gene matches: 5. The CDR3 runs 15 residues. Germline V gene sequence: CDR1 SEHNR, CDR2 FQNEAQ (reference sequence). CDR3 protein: CASSLMGTVKNIQYF. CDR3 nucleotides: TGTGCCAGCAGCTTAATGGGGACAGTTAAAAACATTCAGTACTTC. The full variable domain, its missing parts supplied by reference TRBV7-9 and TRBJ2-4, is DTGVSQNPRHKITKRGQNVTFRCDPISEHNRLYWYRQTLGQGPEFLTYFQNEAQLEKSRLLSDRFSAERPKGSFSTLEIQRTEQGDSAMYLCASSLMGTVKNIQYFGAGTRLSVL.

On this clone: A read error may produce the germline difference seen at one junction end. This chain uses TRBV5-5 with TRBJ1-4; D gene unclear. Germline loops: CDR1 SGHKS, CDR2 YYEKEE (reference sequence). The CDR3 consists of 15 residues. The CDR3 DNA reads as TGTGCCGGCAGCTCCGAAGGGCTTCTGTCGGAAAAACTGTTTTTT. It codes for CAGSSEGLLSEKLFF.

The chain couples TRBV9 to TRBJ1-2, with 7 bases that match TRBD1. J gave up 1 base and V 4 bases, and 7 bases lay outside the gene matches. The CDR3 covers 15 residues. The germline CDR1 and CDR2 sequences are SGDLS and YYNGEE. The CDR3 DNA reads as TGTGCCAGCAGCCCTGCCGGGACAGTTAACTATGGCTACACCTTC. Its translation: CASSPAGTVNYGYTF.

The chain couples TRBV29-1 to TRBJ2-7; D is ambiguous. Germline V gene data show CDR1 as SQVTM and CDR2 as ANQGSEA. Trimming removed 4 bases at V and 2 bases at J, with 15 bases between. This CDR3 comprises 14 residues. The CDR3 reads CSVGRRSDPYEQYF. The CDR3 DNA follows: TGCAGCGTTGGGCGCAGGTCGGATCCCTACGAGCAGTACTTC.

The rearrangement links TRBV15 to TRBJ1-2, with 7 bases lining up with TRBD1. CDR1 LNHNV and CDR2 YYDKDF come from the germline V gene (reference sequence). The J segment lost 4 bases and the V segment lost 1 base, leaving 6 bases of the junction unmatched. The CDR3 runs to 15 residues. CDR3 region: CATSRGGTEVYGYTF. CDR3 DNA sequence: TGTGCCACCAGCAGAGGGGGGACAGAGGTCTATGGCTACACCTTC. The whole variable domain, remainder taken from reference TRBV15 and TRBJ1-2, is DAMVIQNPRYQVTQFGKPVTLSCSQTLNHNVMYWYQQKSSQAPKLLFHYYDKDFNNEADTPDNFQSRRPNTSFCFLDIRSPGLGDTAMYLCATSRGGTEVYGYTFGSGTRLTVV.

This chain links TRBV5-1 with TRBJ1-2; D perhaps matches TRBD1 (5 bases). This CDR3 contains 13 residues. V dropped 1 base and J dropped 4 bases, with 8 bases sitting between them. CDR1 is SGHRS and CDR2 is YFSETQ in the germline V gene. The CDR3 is CASSLNRLYGYTF. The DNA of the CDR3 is TGCGCCAGCAGCTTGAACAGGCTCTATGGCTACACCTTC.

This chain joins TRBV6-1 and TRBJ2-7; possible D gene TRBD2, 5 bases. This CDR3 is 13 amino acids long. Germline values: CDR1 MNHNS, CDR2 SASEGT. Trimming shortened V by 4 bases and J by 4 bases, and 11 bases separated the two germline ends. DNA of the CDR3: TGTGCCAGCAGTGCAGGTTCGGGATACGAGCAGTACTTC. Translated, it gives CASSAGSGYEQYF.

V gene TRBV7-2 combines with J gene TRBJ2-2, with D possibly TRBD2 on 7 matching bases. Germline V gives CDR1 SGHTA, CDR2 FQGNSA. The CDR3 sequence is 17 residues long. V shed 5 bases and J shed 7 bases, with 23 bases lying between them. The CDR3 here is CASSPSEWGGPNGELFF. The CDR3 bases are TGTGCCAGCAGCCCCTCCGAGTGGGGGGGGCCTAACGGGGAGCTGTTTTTT.

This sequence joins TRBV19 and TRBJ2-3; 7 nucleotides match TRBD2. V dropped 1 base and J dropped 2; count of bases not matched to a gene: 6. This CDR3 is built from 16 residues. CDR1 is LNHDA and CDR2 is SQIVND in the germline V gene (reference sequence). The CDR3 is CASSIGGREYTDTQYF. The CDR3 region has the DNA TGTGCCAGTAGTATAGGTGGGCGGGAGTACACAGATACGCAGTATTTT.

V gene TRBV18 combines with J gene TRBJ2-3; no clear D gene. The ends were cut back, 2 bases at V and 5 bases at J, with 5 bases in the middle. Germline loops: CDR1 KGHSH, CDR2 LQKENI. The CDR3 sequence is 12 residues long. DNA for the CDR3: TGTGCCAGCTCACCAGAGGTAGATACGCAGTATTTT. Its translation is CASSPEVDTQYF.

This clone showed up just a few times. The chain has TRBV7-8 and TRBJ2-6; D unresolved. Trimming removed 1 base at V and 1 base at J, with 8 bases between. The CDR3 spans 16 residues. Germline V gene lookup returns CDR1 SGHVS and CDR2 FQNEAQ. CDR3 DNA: TGTGCCAGCAGCTTAGTGGCCGGGTCTGGGGCCAACGTCCTGACTTTC. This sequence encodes CASSLVAGSGANVLTF. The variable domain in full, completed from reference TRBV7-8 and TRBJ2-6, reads GAGVSQSPRYKVAKRGQDVALRCDPISGHVSLFWYQQALGQGPEFLTYFQNEAQLDKSGLPSDRFFAERPEGSVSTLKIQRTQQEDSAVYLCASSLVAGSGANVLTFGAGSRLTVL.

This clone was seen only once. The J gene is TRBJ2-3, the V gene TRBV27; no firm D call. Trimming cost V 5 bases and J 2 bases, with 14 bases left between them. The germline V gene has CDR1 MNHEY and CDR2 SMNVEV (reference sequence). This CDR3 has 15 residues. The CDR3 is CASSPGGPATDTQYF. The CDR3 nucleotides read TGTGCCAGCAGTCCCGGTGGGCCGGCCACAGATACGCAGTATTTT.

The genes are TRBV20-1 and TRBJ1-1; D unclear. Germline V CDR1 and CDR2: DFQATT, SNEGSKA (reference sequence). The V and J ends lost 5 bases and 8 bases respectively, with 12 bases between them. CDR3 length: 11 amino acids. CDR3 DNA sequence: TGCAGTGCTTCATACGGTAGGGAAGCTTTCTTT. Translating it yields CSASYGREAFF.

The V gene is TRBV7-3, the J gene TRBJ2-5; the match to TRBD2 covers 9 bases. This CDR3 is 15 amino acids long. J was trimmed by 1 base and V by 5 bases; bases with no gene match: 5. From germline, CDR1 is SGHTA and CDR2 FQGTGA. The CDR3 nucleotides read TGTGCCAGCAGCCAAGCGGGGGGAATCCAAGAGACCCAGTACTTC. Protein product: CASSQAGGIQETQYF.

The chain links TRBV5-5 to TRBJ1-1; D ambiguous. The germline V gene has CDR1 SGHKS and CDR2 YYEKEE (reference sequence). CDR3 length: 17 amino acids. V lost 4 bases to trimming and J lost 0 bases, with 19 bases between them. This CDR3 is CASSHLLTVTMNTEAFF. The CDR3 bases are TGTGCCAGCAGCCACCTCCTGACGGTAACCATGAACACTGAAGCTTTCTTT.

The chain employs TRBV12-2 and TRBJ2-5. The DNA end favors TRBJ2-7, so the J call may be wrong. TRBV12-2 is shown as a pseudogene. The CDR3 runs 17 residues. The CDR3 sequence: CASRFDTGTESSYEQYF. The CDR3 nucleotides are TGTGCAAGTCGCTTCGATACCGGGACCGAAAGCTCCTACGAGCAGTACTTC.

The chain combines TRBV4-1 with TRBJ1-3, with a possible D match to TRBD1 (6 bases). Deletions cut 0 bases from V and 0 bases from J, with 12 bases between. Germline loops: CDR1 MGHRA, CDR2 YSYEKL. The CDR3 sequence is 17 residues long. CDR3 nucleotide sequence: TGCGCCAGCAGCCAAGATATGGGACAAAGCTCTGGAAACACCATATATTTT. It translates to CASSQDMGQSSGNTIYF.